The source of this TCR beta chain is a study of neurological immune-mediated disorders. MiXCR, run by TCRdb on the 5' RACE reads, gives a single entry per CDR3 protein. The data show 80,000 to 100,000 distinct CDR3 sequences, under 4.5% seen once. Trimming shortened V by 4 bases and J by 0 bases, and 14 bases separated the two germline ends. Per germline, CDR1 SGDLS and CDR2 YYNGEE. The CDR3 consists of 16 residues. Where libraries were unsorted, they were derived from 2 million PBMCs stored at -80 degrees C. The table lists this clonotype with many counts. The clonotype was recovered from a woman aged 50 to 60 with multiple sclerosis. The chain carries TRBV9 and TRBJ1-3, with a possible D match to TRBD1 (6 bases). Sequenced sample: PBMCs. In DNA, the CDR3 is TGTGCCAGCAGCTCCGGACAGCACCTCTCTGGAAACACCATATATTTT. It codes for CASSSGQHLSGNTIYF.